Listed here are 18 T cell receptor beta chains from one sample, sequenced in a study of T cell repertoires in cytomegalovirus infection. What these receptors recognize is not known. Each CDR3 protein gets one entry after TCRdb re-called the reads with MiXCR. This table holds fewer than 1,000,000 distinct CDR3 sequences, roughly 31% found once. Sequences were derived from cultured CD8+ T cells from PBMCs, sampled from culture after CMV antigen stimulation. The source is a human donor in good health (CMV status not recorded). Some clones in this sample may be carry-over from other donors' samples.

The V call is TRBV27, the J call TRBJ1-2; D is unclear. Germline V gene sequence: CDR1 MNHEY, CDR2 SMNVEV (reference sequence). V was trimmed by 5 bases and J by 5 bases, leaving 15 bases between them. This CDR3 has 14 residues. CDR3 nucleotide sequence: TGTGCCAGCAGTCCAAGACGTCCATCTTATGGCTACACCTTC. Protein product: CASSPRRPSYGYTF.

The rearrangement links TRBV27 to TRBJ1-2; no definite D call. Germline CDR1 is MNHEY and CDR2 is SMNVEV (reference sequence). V lost 5 bases to trimming and J lost 7 bases, with 17 bases between them. CDR3 length equals 14 residues. CDR3 DNA sequence: TGTGCCAGCAGTCCCGACTACCTCCCGGGTGGCTACACCTTC. Its protein product is CASSPDYLPGGYTF.

This clonotype turned up a few times. The genes are TRBV12-3 or TRBV12-4 and TRBJ2-3; perhaps TRBD2 as D (6 bases). Between the trimmed V and J ends, which lost 3 bases and 0 bases, there was a span of 16 bases. The CDR3 is 17 residues long. In DNA form, the CDR3 reads TGTGCCAGCAGTTTCGTATCCGGGGGAATTAGCACAGATACGCAGTATTTT. Translation gives CASSFVSGGISTDTQYF.

In this sample, this clonotype turned up many times. This chain links TRBV24-1 with TRBJ1-5; the match to TRBD1 covers 9 bases. Germline V lookup: CDR1 KGHDR, CDR2 SFDVKD. Trimming cost V 3 bases and J 0 bases; bases outside gene matches: 5. The CDR3 totals 17 residues. Written as DNA, the CDR3 is TGTGCCACCAGTGATCGGGACAGGGCCAATAGCAATCAGCCCCAGCATTTT. Encoded protein: CATSDRDRANSNQPQHF.

This clonotype was picked up a small number of times. V usage is TRBV12-3 or TRBV12-4 and J usage is TRBJ2-7; possible D gene TRBD2, 6 bases. CDR3 length equals 14 residues. V lost 3 bases and J 4 bases, leaving 13 bases between the germline ends. In nucleotides, the CDR3 is TGTGCCAGCAGTTTCTGGCAGGGAGGTTACGAGCAGTACTTC. It is translated as CASSFWQGGYEQYF.

V gene TRBV4-3 combines with J gene TRBJ2-1; TRBD1 aligns across 7 bases. Germline trimming cut 4 bases from V and 0 bases from J; bases unmatched to any gene: 6. The CDR3 is made up of 16 amino acids. Germline CDR1 LGHNA, CDR2 YSLEER. CDR3 protein: CASSPWDSSSYNEQFF. In DNA, the CDR3 is TGCGCCAGCAGCCCCTGGGACAGCAGCTCCTACAATGAGCAGTTCTTC.

The chain links TRBV20-1 to TRBJ2-4; D call uncertain. Trimming took 0 bases from V and 0 from J, leaving 21 bases between them. From germline, CDR1 is DFQATT and CDR2 SNEGSKA (reference sequence). CDR3 length equals 19 residues. CDR3: CSARDHRDAVKIAKNIQYF. The CDR3 nucleotides are TGCAGTGCTAGAGACCACAGAGACGCAGTAAAGATAGCCAAAAACATTCAGTACTTC.

This chain uses TRBV7-9 with TRBJ2-1; 7 nucleotides align to TRBD1. The CDR3 has 15 amino acids. Germline lookup yields CDR1 SEHNR and CDR2 FQNEAQ (reference sequence). The trim removed 6 bases at V and 3 bases at J, leaving 8 bases unmatched. The CDR3 region is CASRHGQDFYNEQFF. The CDR3 bases are TGTGCCAGCAGACACGGACAGGACTTCTACAATGAGCAGTTCTTC. Filled out from reference TRBV7-9 and TRBJ2-1, the complete variable domain reads DTGVSQNPRHKITKRGQNVTFRCDPISEHNRLYWYRQTLGQGPEFLTYFQNEAQLEKSRLLSDRFSAERPKGSFSTLEIQRTEQGDSAMYLCASRHGQDFYNEQFFGPGTRLTVL.

The chain links TRBV4-1 to TRBJ2-1; 7 nucleotides line up with TRBD1. The J segment lost 0 bases and the V segment lost 0 bases, leaving 8 bases of the junction unmatched. The length of the CDR3 is 18 residues. The germline gives CDR1 MGHRA, CDR2 YSYEKL. For the CDR3, the DNA is TGCGCCAGCAGCCAAGATCATTCCAGGGGGAGCTCCTACAATGAGCAGTTCTTC. Amino acid sequence: CASSQDHSRGSSYNEQFF.

This clonotype was observed a handful of times. The chain recombines TRBV28 with TRBJ2-1; D is tentatively TRBD1 or TRBD2 (6 bases each). Germline V gene lookup returns CDR1 MDHEN and CDR2 SYDVKM. CDR3 length: 16 residues. V lost 5 bases and J lost 3, with 17 bases in between. CDR3 amino acids: CASSLREGGFYNEQFF. CDR3 in DNA: TGTGCCAGCAGTCTCCGAGAGGGGGGATTCTACAATGAGCAGTTCTTC.

This clonotype was found many times. An end of the junction does not agree with germline; a read error may underlie this. CDR3 sequence: CASSLGETALGELFF. The CDR3 DNA reads TGTGCTAGCAGCCTTGGTGAGACAGCACTCGGGGAGCTGTTTTTT. The genes are TRBV7-7 and TRBJ2-2, with D possibly TRBD1 on 5 matching bases. Germline V gene data show CDR1 as SSHAT and CDR2 as FNYEAQ (reference sequence). There are 15 residues in the CDR3.

This clonotype showed up many times. The chain joins TRBV14 to TRBJ2-1; D remains unclear. Trimming left V 6 bases short and J 3 bases short, with 9 bases between. Germline V gene sequence: CDR1 SGHDN, CDR2 FVKESK. The CDR3 is 13 amino acids. As DNA, the CDR3 is TGTGCCAGCAGTCTCAGGCGCTACAATGAGCAGTTCTTC. Residues: CASSLRRYNEQFF.

This clonotype has only a few counts. At one end, the junction sequence differs from germline, possibly due to a read error. The genes are TRBV27 and TRBJ1-5; D is unclear. Germline V lookup: CDR1 MNHEY, CDR2 SMNVEV (reference sequence). The CDR3 covers 14 residues. DNA for the CDR3: TGTGCCAGCGGTTTTGACGGTAGCAATCAGCCCCAGCATTTT. The encoded protein is CASGFDGSNQPQHF.

This clonotype was seen a few times. V gene TRBV12-3 or TRBV12-4 combines with J gene TRBJ2-7; D uncertain. CDR3 length equals 13 residues. V was shortened by 6 bases and J by 6 bases, with 15 bases between the two germline ends. CDR3 DNA sequence: TGTGCCAGCAGCTCGGGTCCGGCCGCCGAGCAGTACGTC. Protein: CASSSGPAAEQYV.

The chain links TRBV5-4 to TRBJ2-2; D ambiguous. CDR1 is SGHNT and CDR2 is YYREEE in the germline V gene (reference sequence). This CDR3 has 12 residues. Trimming removed 9 bases at V and 4 bases at J, with 10 bases between. CDR3 loop: CAIIPATGELFF. CDR3 in DNA: TGTGCCATCATCCCGGCCACCGGGGAGCTGTTTTTT.

Comment on this clonotype: This clone may be a read error of a much larger clone one base away. The chain combines TRBV7-6 with TRBJ1-4, with D uncertain. The V gene's germline CDR1 is SGHVS and CDR2 FNYEAQ. The CDR3 has 14 amino acids. DNA of the CDR3: TGTGTCAGCAGCTTAGAGTACATGGACGAAAAACTGTTTTTT. Encoded protein: CVSSLEYMDEKLFF.

The J gene is TRBJ2-5, the V gene TRBV20-1; tentative D call: TRBD1 (6 bases). The CDR3 sequence is 16 residues long. Germline V gives CDR1 DFQATT, CDR2 SNEGSKA (reference sequence). The V end was cut by 3 bases, the J end by 0 bases, with 17 bases between. Written as DNA, the CDR3 is TGCAGTGCTAGGTCCGGTGAGGGGGAGTACCAAGAGACCCAGTACTTC. Protein: CSARSGEGEYQETQYF.

The chain links TRBV11-2 to TRBJ1-3; D is uncertain. The length of the CDR3 is 17 residues. Trimming removed 5 bases at V and 0 bases at J, with 17 bases between. The germline V gene has CDR1 SGHAT and CDR2 FQNNGV. The CDR3 loop reads CASSHRPTAYSGNTIYF. The CDR3 bases are TGTGCCAGCAGCCATCGACCGACGGCATACTCTGGAAACACCATATATTTT.